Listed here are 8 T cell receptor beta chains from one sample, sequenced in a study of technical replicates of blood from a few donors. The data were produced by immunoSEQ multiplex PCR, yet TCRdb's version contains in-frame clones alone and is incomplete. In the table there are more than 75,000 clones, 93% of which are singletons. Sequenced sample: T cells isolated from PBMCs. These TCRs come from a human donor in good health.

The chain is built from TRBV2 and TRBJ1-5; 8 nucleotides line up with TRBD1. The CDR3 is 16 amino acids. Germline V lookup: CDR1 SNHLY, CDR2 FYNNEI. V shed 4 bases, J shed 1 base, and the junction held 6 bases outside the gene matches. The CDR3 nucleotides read TGTGCCAGCAGTGGAGGGTACAGGGGGAGCAATCAGCCCCAGCATTTT. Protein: CASSGGYRGSNQPQHF.

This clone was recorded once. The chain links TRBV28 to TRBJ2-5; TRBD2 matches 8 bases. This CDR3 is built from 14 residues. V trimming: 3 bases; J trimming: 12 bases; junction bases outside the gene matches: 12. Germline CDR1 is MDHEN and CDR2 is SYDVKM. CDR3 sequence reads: CASSFTGREGGEYF. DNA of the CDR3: TGTGCCAGCAGTTTCACCGGGAGGGAAGGGGGAGAGTACTTC.

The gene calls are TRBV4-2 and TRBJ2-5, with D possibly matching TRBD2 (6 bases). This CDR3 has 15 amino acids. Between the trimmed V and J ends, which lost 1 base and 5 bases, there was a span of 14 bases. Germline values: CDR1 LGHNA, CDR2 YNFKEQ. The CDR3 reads CASSQGDSLGETQYF. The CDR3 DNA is TGTGCCAGCAGCCAAGGGGACTCGCTAGGGGAGACCCAGTACTTC.

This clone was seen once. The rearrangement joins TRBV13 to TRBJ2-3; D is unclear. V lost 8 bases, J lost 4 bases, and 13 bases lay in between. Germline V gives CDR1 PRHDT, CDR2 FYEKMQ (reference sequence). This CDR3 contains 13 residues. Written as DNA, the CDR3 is TGTGCCAGCGCTGAAAGTGGAGCAGATACGCAGTATTTT. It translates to CASAESGADTQYF.

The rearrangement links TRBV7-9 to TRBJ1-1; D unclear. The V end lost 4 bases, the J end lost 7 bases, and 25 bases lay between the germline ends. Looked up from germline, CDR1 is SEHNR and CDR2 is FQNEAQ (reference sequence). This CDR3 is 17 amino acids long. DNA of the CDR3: TGTGCCAGCAGCTCCTTTCGAGGATCGCCCTTTTCGAATGAAGCTTTCTTT. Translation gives CASSSFRGSPFSNEAFF.

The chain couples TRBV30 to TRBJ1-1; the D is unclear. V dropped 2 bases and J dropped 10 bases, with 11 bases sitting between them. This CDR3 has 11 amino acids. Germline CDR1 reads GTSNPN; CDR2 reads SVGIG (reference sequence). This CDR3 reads CAWSPAGVAFF. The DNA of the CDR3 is TGTGCCTGGAGTCCAGCGGGAGTAGCTTTCTTT.

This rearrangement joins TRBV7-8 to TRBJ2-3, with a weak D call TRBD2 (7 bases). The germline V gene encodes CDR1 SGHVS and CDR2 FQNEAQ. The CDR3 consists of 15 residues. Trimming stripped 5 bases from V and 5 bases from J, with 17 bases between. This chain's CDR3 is CASSLSGGWQDTQYF. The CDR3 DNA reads TGTGCCAGCAGCCTCTCGGGGGGCTGGCAAGATACGCAGTATTTT.

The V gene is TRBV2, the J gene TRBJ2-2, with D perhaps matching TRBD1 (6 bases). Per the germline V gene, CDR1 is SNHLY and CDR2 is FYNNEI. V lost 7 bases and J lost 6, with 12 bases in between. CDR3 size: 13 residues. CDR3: CASKGRGAGELFF. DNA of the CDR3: TGTGCCAGCAAGGGCAGGGGAGCCGGGGAGCTGTTTTTT.